This T cell receptor beta chain was recorded in a study of CD8 T cells in ankylosing spondylitis. It was by quantitative 5'-RACE with molecular barcodes that TCR beta libraries were made. A single record per CDR3 protein comes from TCRdb applying MiXCR to the 5' RACE reads. The sample yields roughly 150,000 distinct CDR3 sequences, 9.5% to 10% seen once. The CDR3 is made up of 13 amino acids. Germline V gene data show CDR1 as SNHLY and CDR2 as FYNNEI. V was cut by 11 bases and J by 5 bases, with 17 bases left in between. On this clonotype itself: What it recognizes is unknown.

General study findings and limits: It appeared that ankylosing spondylitis blood was characterized by a TCR beta motif of fewer than ten highly homologous variants. Disease-linked clones proved CD8+ and comparatively uncommon in peripheral blood.

The chain has TRBV2 and TRBJ2-3; D tentatively reads TRBD1 or TRBD2 (6 bases each). This receptor was taken from a female donor with ankylosing spondylitis or in good health (not recorded which). The sample was blood, either unsorted or a sorted T cell fraction (not recorded which). The CDR3 sequence is CAGGGGFGDTQYF. CDR3 DNA: TGTGCCGGGGGCGGAGGGTTTGGAGATACGCAGTATTTT.